The clone carrying this T cell receptor (beta chain) appeared a few times. V lost 6 bases, J lost 3 bases, and 8 bases stayed unmatched. CDR1 is MNHEY, CDR2 SVGAGI, per germline. The CDR3 is 15 residues long. Production of TCR cDNA was by 5'RACE template switching, which also added a universal primer site and UMIs. TCRdb recomputed calls from the 5' RACE reads with MiXCR, one row per CDR3 protein. The sample consists of around 88,000 distinct CDR3 sequences, roughly 15% of them appearing once. This entry is derived from a study of T cells after yellow fever vaccination. Study-wide points: Repertoires obtained by FACS sorting could include abundant clonotypes that entered as contaminants from the bulk population. A large majority of primary-vaccination clones showed up again after the booster (approximately 96% CD4, around 90% CD8). Relatively few clonotypes were ones that appeared in both CD4 and CD8 compartments.

This chain links TRBV6-5 with TRBJ2-5; 9 bases line up with TRBD2. Specimen: CD8+ T cells not binding an NS4B(214-222) dextramer, sorted from PBMCs, collected more than 20 days after the first yellow fever vaccination. The sequence derives from a man younger than 35 who received the YFV17D yellow fever vaccine. The CDR3 DNA follows: TGTGCCAGCAGCCGGATAGCGGGGGAGGAAGAGACCCAGTACTTC. Translation gives CASSRIAGEEETQYF.